This TCR beta chain is drawn from a study of OX40 agonist ivuxolimab in advanced cancers. With 2 bases removed from V and 3 bases from J, the gap between germline ends came to 12 bases. The CDR3 is 14 amino acids. CDR1 is SGHRS, CDR2 YFSETQ, per germline. Worth noting for this clone: Its antigen is not identified.

Repertoires were generated with immunoSEQ multiplex PCR, while TCRdb's copy carries only in-frame clones and drops some. This table holds over 25,000 clones, around 86% found once. Findings of the study overall: Certain nonresponders likewise exhibited a low normalized T-cell clonal expansion. What antigens the expanded peripheral T cells recognized was never established.

The sample was CD4+ or CD8+ T cells sorted from blood, taken in a trial of the OX40 agonist ivuxolimab. V and J are TRBV5-1 and TRBJ2-7; possibly TRBD1 for D (7 bases). This clonotype originated in an adult with an advanced solid tumor such as melanoma, head and neck, liver or kidney cancer. CDR3 nucleotides: TGCGCCAGCAGCTTACGGCAGGGGGGCTACGAGCAGTACTTC. Its translation is CASSLRQGGYEQYF.